This T cell receptor (beta chain) was sequenced in a study of blood T cell repertoires in COVID-19. Study as a whole: The samples span acute and convalescent COVID-19 from the United States, Italy and Spain. The analysed material was cDNA or gDNA that came from T cells, B-cell-depleted T cells, or PBMCs.

Enrolled through a virtual design, the participants were between roughly 18 and 90 years of age and came from about two dozen US areas. Participant reports of clinical history set cohort assignment. For this clone: The sample carries other DNA sequences with the same CDR3.

Per germline, CDR1 SGHRS and CDR2 YFSETQ. With V trimmed by 2 bases and J by 4 bases, 1 base remained unmatched. This CDR3 spans 13 amino acids. The method was immunoSEQ multiplex PCR; TCRdb's version includes in-frame clones alone and lacks a portion of them. The data hold 380,000 or so clones, with around 90% observed a single time. This chain uses TRBV5-1 with TRBJ1-1, with TRBD1 identical over 8 bases. This TCR was recovered from a woman aged 40-49 years with acute COVID-19. The sample was PBMCs or T cells enriched from blood (not recorded which). CDR3 sequence: CASSLDRGTEAFF. CDR3 DNA sequence: TGCGCCAGCAGCTTAGACAGGGGCACTGAAGCTTTCTTT.